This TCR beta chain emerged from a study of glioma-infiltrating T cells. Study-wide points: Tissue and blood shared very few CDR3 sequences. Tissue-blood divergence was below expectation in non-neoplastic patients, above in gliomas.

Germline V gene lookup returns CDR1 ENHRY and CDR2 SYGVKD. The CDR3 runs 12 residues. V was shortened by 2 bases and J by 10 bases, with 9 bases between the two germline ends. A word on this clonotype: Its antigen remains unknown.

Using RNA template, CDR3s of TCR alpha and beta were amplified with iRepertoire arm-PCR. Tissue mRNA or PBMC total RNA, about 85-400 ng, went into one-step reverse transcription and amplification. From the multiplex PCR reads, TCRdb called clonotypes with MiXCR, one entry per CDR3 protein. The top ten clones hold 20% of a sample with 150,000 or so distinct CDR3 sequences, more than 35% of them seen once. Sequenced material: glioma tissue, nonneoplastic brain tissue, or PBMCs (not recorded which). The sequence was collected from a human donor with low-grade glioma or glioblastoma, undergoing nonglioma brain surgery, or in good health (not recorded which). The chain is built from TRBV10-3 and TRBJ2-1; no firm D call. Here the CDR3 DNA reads TGTGCCATCAGTGAGCGGTCAGAGGAGCAGTTCTTC. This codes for CAISERSEEQFF.